This is a list of T cell receptor beta chains from one sample in a study of blood T cell repertoires in COVID-19. Here immunoSEQ multiplex PCR was the method, and the copy in TCRdb shows in-frame clones only, minus some. Of some 170,000 clones listed, roughly 77% are singletons. Specimen: peripheral blood. The source of these receptors is a human donor in a cohort sampled during active COVID-19. Each CDR3 is given with its conserved first and last residue. The D gene is left open where the match is weak. Clone size, where shown, is once, few, many, or a class for clones that have expanded.

TRBJ1-5 | 14 | NA | TRBV2 | NA | TGTGCCAGCAGTGTTGCGGCATCCGATCAGCCCCAGCATTTT | CASSVAASDQPQHF
TRBJ2-7 | 16 | NA | TRBV7-8 | TRBD1 | TGTGCCAGCAGCTCACTACCGGGACAGAAGAGGTACGAGCAGTACTTC | CASSSLPGQKRYEQYF
TRBJ1-5 | 14 | few | TRBV6-5 | NA | TGTGCCAGCAGTTACTCCCAGGGCAATCAGCCCCAGCATTTT | CASSYSQGNQPQHF
TRBJ2-1 | 16 | NA | TRBV7-2 | TRBD2 | TGTGCCAGCAGCATAGGGACTAGCGGGAAAATGAATGAGCAGTTCTTC | CASSIGTSGKMNEQFF
TRBJ2-1 | 14 | NA | TRBV9 | NA | TGTGCCAGCAGCGTAGGGGGGCGCAACAATGAGCAGTTCTTC | CASSVGGRNNEQFF
TRBJ2-2 | 15 | NA | TRBV10-3 | NA | TGTGCCATCAGTCCGACTTCTACGAACACCGGGGAGCTGTTTTTT | CAISPTSTNTGELFF
TRBJ2-7 | 15 | few | TRBV29-1 | NA | TGCAGCGTTCTTCTGGGTGGGCCCCTAAACTACGAGCAGTACTTC | CSVLLGGPLNYEQYF
TRBJ2-7 | 14 | NA | TRBV15 | NA | TGTGCCACCAGCAGGGGTAGCGGTGCCTACGAGCAGTACTTC | CATSRGSGAYEQYF
TRBJ1-1 | 13 | NA | TRBV6-6 | TRBD1 | TGTGCCAGCTGTAGACAGGGTGGTGCTGAAGCTTTCTTT | CASCRQGGAEAFF
TRBJ1-4 | 17 | once | TRBV15 | NA | TGTGCCACCAGCAGAGGCCCGCTGGGGGCTTGGGAAGAAAAACTGTTTTTT | CATSRGPLGAWEEKLFF
TRBJ2-5 | 12 | few | TRBV7-8 | NA | TGTGCCAGCAGCTTATTACAGGAGACCCAGTACTTC | CASSLLQETQYF
TRBJ2-7 | 15 | NA | TRBV6-6 | NA | TGTGCCAGCAGTTCGCGGGACAGCCCTTTCTACGAGCAGTACTTC | CASSSRDSPFYEQYF
TRBJ2-1 | 14 | NA | TRBV27 | TRBD2 | TGTGCCAGCAGTTTATCCAGACTAGCGGAGGAGCAGTTCTTC | CASSLSRLAEEQFF
TRBJ2-7 | 13 | NA | TRBV6-5 | NA | TGTGCCAGCGGGCGCTGGGACTCCCCCGAGCAGTACTTC | CASGRWDSPEQYF
TRBJ1-4 | 14 | NA | TRBV6-5 | NA | TGTGCCAGCAGTTCCGGGACACATAATGAAAAACTGTTTTTT | CASSSGTHNEKLFF
TRBJ2-7 | 12 | once | TRBV7-9 | TRBD1 | TGTGCCAGCAGCTCGCACAGGGGCGAGCAGTACTTC | CASSSHRGEQYF
TRBJ2-7 | 13 | NA | TRBV7-7 | TRBD1 | TGTGCCAGCAGCATGGACAGGGGGTTCGAGCAGTACTTC | CASSMDRGFEQYF
TRBJ1-2 | 15 | NA | TRBV10-3 | TRBD1 | TGTGCCATCAGTGAGTCCGGGACAGGGCTTCAGGGCTACACCTTC | CAISESGTGLQGYTF
TRBJ2-6 | 15 | NA | TRBV28 | NA | TGTGCCAGCACCCCCCCGGGCTCTGGGGCCAACGTCCTGACTTTC | CASTPPGSGANVLTF
TRBJ1-5 | 15 | NA | TRBV6-5 | TRBD1 | TGTGCCAGCAGCCCGGGACAGGGATTAGGGCAGCCCCAGCATTTT | CASSPGQGLGQPQHF
TRBJ1-1 | 13 | few | TRBV5-1 | NA | TGCGCCAGCAGCTTAGGGGGTGGCACTGAAGCTTTCTTT | CASSLGGGTEAFF